The 21 T cell receptor beta chains given below trace back to one sample, sequenced in a study of beta chain features in type 1 diabetes. As every portion of the isolated RNA was reverse transcribed, the sequencing read expressed TCRB transcripts. Some clones are missing from TCRdb's copy, which holds only in-frame ones; the method was immunoSEQ multiplex PCR. The sample contains about 620,000 clones, about a sixth of which appear only once. Sequenced input: naive CD4+ T cells from blood. Source of these receptors: a man between 18 and 35 years old in good health.

This clone appeared a few times. This chain joins TRBV5-1 and TRBJ2-3; 13 bases align to TRBD2. The germline gives CDR1 SGHRS, CDR2 YFSETQ. The CDR3 consists of 17 residues. V lost 0 bases and J lost 4; bases outside the gene matches: 5. The CDR3: CASSLGLAGGRPDTQYF. CDR3 in DNA: TGCGCCAGCAGCTTGGGACTAGCGGGAGGAAGACCAGATACGCAGTATTTT.

Comment on this clone: Other DNA variants within this sample encode the same CDR3. The chain has TRBV15 and TRBJ1-3; no firm D call. The CDR3 loop spans 13 amino acids. Trimming pared 1 base from V and 1 base from J, leaving 2 bases between. Germline V gives CDR1 LNHNV, CDR2 YYDKDF (reference sequence). CDR3 nucleotide sequence: TGTGCCACCAGCAGAGGGTCTGGAAACACCATATATTTT. Protein product: CATSRGSGNTIYF.

This chain joins TRBV11-2 and TRBJ1-1, with D perhaps TRBD1 (6 bases). The germline CDR1 and CDR2 sequences are SGHAT and FQNNGV. V dropped 0 bases and J dropped 4 bases, with 27 bases sitting between them. The CDR3 runs 20 residues. The CDR3 nucleotides read TGTGCCAGCAGCTTAGATGGGTGGCCGACAGGTCAGAGGAGGCTCACTGAAGCTTTCTTT. Residues: CASSLDGWPTGQRRLTEAFF.

Turning to this clone: This sample also contains other DNA sequences that code for the same CDR3. This chain links TRBV7-9 with TRBJ1-3, with 8 bases fitting TRBD1. CDR3 length: 14 residues. The V segment lost 3 bases and the J segment 2 bases; nucleotides outside the gene matches: 0. Germline CDR1 SEHNR, CDR2 FQNEAQ (reference sequence). Written as DNA, the CDR3 is TGTGCCAGCAGCTTGACAGGGGCTGGAAACACCATATATTTT. Amino acid sequence: CASSLTGAGNTIYF. The full variable domain, with the rest looked up from reference TRBV7-9 and TRBJ1-3, is DTGVSQNPRHKITKRGQNVTFRCDPISEHNRLYWYRQTLGQGPEFLTYFQNEAQLEKSRLLSDRFSAERPKGSFSTLEIQRTEQGDSAMYLCASSLTGAGNTIYFGEGSWLTVV.

The chain uses TRBV5-1 and TRBJ1-5; 8 bases map to TRBD1. The CDR3 runs 15 residues. Germline V lookup: CDR1 SGHRS, CDR2 YFSETQ. Trimming cost V 2 bases and J 4 bases; bases outside gene matches: 5. The CDR3 loop is CASSFDRGPNQPQHF. The DNA for the CDR3 is TGCGCCAGCAGCTTCGACAGGGGACCGAATCAGCCCCAGCATTTT.

This clone has just a few counts. The J gene is TRBJ2-7, the V gene TRBV11-2; no clear D. Trimming cost V 5 bases and J 4 bases, with 9 bases left between them. This CDR3 spans 12 amino acids. Germline CDR1 reads SGHAT; CDR2 reads FQNNGV. The CDR3 nucleotides are TGTGCCAGCAGCCCCACTCTATACGAGCAGTACTTC. This encodes CASSPTLYEQYF.

V gene TRBV6-5 combines with J gene TRBJ2-7; either TRBD1 or TRBD2 may supply D (6 bases each). This CDR3 is built from 14 residues. Trimming took 8 bases from V and 3 from J, leaving 17 bases between them. The V gene's germline CDR1 is MNHEY and CDR2 SVGAGI. The CDR3 coding sequence is TGTGCCAGCGGTCCCCGGGGGCCCTTCTACGAGCAGTACTTC. Residues: CASGPRGPFYEQYF.

A few counts support this clone. CDR3 coding DNA: TGTGCCAGCACCCAGCGAGGGGGGCGCAGGGAGAACACTGAAGCTTTCTTT. This encodes CASTQRGGRRENTEAFF. V usage is TRBV27 and J usage is TRBJ1-1, with D perhaps matching TRBD1 (6 bases). Germline CDR1 is MNHEY and CDR2 is SMNVEV (reference sequence). The CDR3 sequence is 17 residues long. V lost 7 bases to trimming and J lost 1 base, with 22 bases between them.

The chain recombines TRBV7-9 with TRBJ1-2; the D gene is possibly TRBD1 (5 bases). V gave up 5 bases and J gave up 8 bases, with 15 bases separating them. CDR1 and CDR2 from the germline V gene are SEHNR and FQNEAQ (reference sequence). The CDR3 extends over 13 amino acids. The CDR3, as DNA: TGTGCCAGCAGCCTGACCCAGACAGCCGGCTACACCTTC. Protein sequence: CASSLTQTAGYTF. The full variable domain, in which reference TRBV7-9 and TRBJ1-2 provide the parts outside the CDR3, is DTGVSQNPRHKITKRGQNVTFRCDPISEHNRLYWYRQTLGQGPEFLTYFQNEAQLEKSRLLSDRFSAERPKGSFSTLEIQRTEQGDSAMYLCASSLTQTAGYTFGSGTRLTVV.

To note about this clone: The sample carries other DNA sequences with the same CDR3. This sequence joins TRBV5-1 and TRBJ2-2; D is uncertain. This CDR3 spans 14 amino acids. Trimming removed 0 bases at V and 2 bases at J, with 5 bases between. The germline gives CDR1 SGHRS, CDR2 YFSETQ. CDR3 in DNA: TGCGCCAGCAGCTTGGAAGGAAACACCGGGGAGCTGTTTTTT. Its protein is CASSLEGNTGELFF. Full variable domain (missing parts from reference TRBV5-1 and TRBJ2-2): KAGVTQTPRYLIKTRGQQVTLSCSPISGHRSVSWYQQTPGQGLQFLFEYFSETQRNKGNFPGRFSGRQFSNSRSEMNVSTLELGDSALYLCASSLEGNTGELFFGEGSRLTVL.

There are a few counts of this clone. A junction end diverges from the germline sequence, so it may reflect a read error. CDR3 protein: CASSYRDRSFEQYF. CDR3 DNA: TGTGCCAGCAGTTACCGGGACAGGTCCTTCGAGCAGTACTTC. The chain links TRBV6-6 to TRBJ2-7, with 8 bases that match TRBD1. Germline V gene sequence: CDR1 MNHNY, CDR2 SVGAGI (reference sequence). The length of the CDR3 is 14 residues.

The chain carries TRBV9 and TRBJ1-2; tentative D call: TRBD1 (5 bases). Looked up from germline, CDR1 is SGDLS and CDR2 is YYNGEE. The CDR3 extends over 13 amino acids. V was pared by 3 bases and J by 8 bases, with 14 bases between. DNA for the CDR3: TGTGCCAGCAGCGCTGAGGCAGGGAGGGGCTACACCTTC. This sequence encodes CASSAEAGRGYTF.

This clone was detected only a few times. The CDR3 region is CASRRGEGYEQYF. DNA for the CDR3: TGTGCCAGCCGGCGAGGGGAGGGCTACGAGCAGTACTTC. The chain uses TRBV2 and TRBJ2-7, with 7 bases identical to TRBD2. The CDR3 runs to 13 residues. Germline-derived CDR1 and CDR2 are SNHLY and FYNNEI. V shed 8 bases, J shed 3 bases, and the junction held 7 bases outside the gene matches.

Only a few counts were recorded for this clone. The chain links TRBV2 to TRBJ2-1; a weak D match, TRBD2 (5 bases). Germline assignment: CDR1 SNHLY and CDR2 FYNNEI. The V gene lost 7 bases and the J gene lost 6 bases, with 13 bases spanning the gap. This CDR3 has 13 amino acids. The CDR3 loop is CASMGLAANEQFF. Written as DNA, the CDR3 is TGTGCCAGCATGGGCCTAGCTGCCAATGAGCAGTTCTTC.

The rearrangement joins TRBV6-4 to TRBJ1-2; D gene uncertain. The CDR3 has 13 amino acids. Germline V lookup: CDR1 MRHNA, CDR2 SNTAGT. The V end lost 4 bases, the J end lost 9 bases, and 15 bases lay between the germline ends. The CDR3 region has the DNA TGTGCCAGCAGTGCCGACGGACTTGAGCGCTACACCTTC. Its translation is CASSADGLERYTF.

The CDR3, as DNA: TGTGCCAGCAGCATGCCCGGGACAGGGAAGAGGGATGGAAACACCATATATTTT. Amino acids: CASSMPGTGKRDGNTIYF. This sequence joins TRBV7-2 and TRBJ1-3; 9 positions match TRBD1. Germline V gene sequence: CDR1 SGHTA, CDR2 FQGNSA. This CDR3 region has 18 residues. V shed 5 bases and J 3 bases; nucleotides not matched to a gene: 14.

The chain employs TRBV7-2 and TRBJ1-4; 9 positions agree with TRBD1. CDR1 SGHTA and CDR2 FQGNSA come from the germline V gene. V lost 7 bases, J lost 9 bases, and 9 bases stayed unmatched. CDR3 length: 14 amino acids. DNA for the CDR3: TGTGCCAGCAACCCAACAGGGGGCGGACAAAAACTGTTTTTT. This encodes CASNPTGGGQKLFF. Supplemented by reference TRBV7-2 and TRBJ1-4, the full variable domain reads GAGVSQSPSNKVTEKGKDVELRCDPISGHTALYWYRQSLGQGLEFLIYFQGNSAPDKSGLPSDRFSAERTGGSVSTLTIQRTQQEDSAVYLCASNPTGGGQKLFFGSGTQLSVL.

This clone was seen a handful of times. The chain couples TRBV9 to TRBJ1-6; D unresolved. The V end lost 0 bases, the J end lost 7 bases, and 5 bases lay between the germline ends. CDR3 size: 13 residues. The germline gives CDR1 SGDLS, CDR2 YYNGEE. The CDR3 nucleotides are TGTGCCAGCAGCGTAGCGGGGAATTCACCCCTCCACTTT. It is translated as CASSVAGNSPLHF.

V and J are TRBV28 and TRBJ1-1; D remains ambiguous. There are 11 residues in the CDR3. V shed 8 bases and J shed 6 bases, with 10 bases lying between them. From germline, CDR1 is MDHEN and CDR2 SYDVKM. DNA for the CDR3: TGTGCCAGCCACGGGCCGGCTGAAGCTTTCTTT. Protein sequence: CASHGPAEAFF.

V and J are TRBV19 and TRBJ2-2, with D unresolved. This CDR3 has 15 amino acids. V was clipped by 0 bases and J by 8 bases, with 13 bases between them. Germline CDR1 is LNHDA and CDR2 is SQIVND (reference sequence). CDR3 in amino acids: CASSIDRAFRGELFF. The CDR3, as DNA: TGTGCCAGTAGTATAGATCGAGCCTTTCGGGGGGAGCTGTTTTTT.

V gene TRBV5-4 combines with J gene TRBJ2-7; TRBD2 might be the D (5 bases). Looked up from germline, CDR1 is SGHNT and CDR2 is YYREEE (reference sequence). This CDR3 is 13 amino acids long. V lost 4 bases, J lost 3 bases, and 11 bases lay in between. The CDR3 region has the DNA TGTGCCAGCAGCACCCCCGAGGGCTACGAGCAGTACTTC. Protein: CASSTPEGYEQYF.